Listed below are T cell receptor beta chains from one sample, sequenced in a study of cytomegalovirus exposure and HLA in healthy donors. Method: immunoSEQ multiplex PCR; TCRdb's copy keeps in-frame clones and lacks some. The table lists approximately 60,000 clones, just under 95% of them singletons. Sequenced material: PBMCs. Receptors originate from a woman younger than 30 in good health and CMV-seropositive. Both conserved end residues are part of each CDR3. A D gene is named only where the DNA matches it firmly. A clone size is listed for some rows: how often the clone was seen (once, few, many), or a class if it is expanded.

v_call: TRBV28
clone_size: .
d_call: TRBD1
j_call: TRBJ2-6
cdr3_nt: TGTGCCAGCAGTATACTACAGGGGTCCCCCTCTGGGGCCAACGTCCTGACTTTC
cdr3_aa: CASSILQGSPSGANVLTF

v_call: TRBV30
clone_size: once
d_call: .
j_call: TRBJ1-5
cdr3_nt: TGTGCCTGGAGCGCGGGACCCCCTTGGAGCAATCAGCCCCAGCATTTT
cdr3_aa: CAWSAGPPWSNQPQHF

v_call: TRBV7-2
clone_size: once
d_call: .
j_call: TRBJ1-1
cdr3_nt: TGTGCCAGCAGCTTAGTGGCATCTCCGAACACTGAAGCTTTCTTT
cdr3_aa: CASSLVASPNTEAFF

v_call: TRBV2
clone_size: .
d_call: TRBD2
j_call: TRBJ2-5
cdr3_nt: TGTGCCAGCAGTGAAGCGCTAGCGGGGGGACAAGAGACCCAGTACTTC
cdr3_aa: CASSEALAGGQETQYF

v_call: TRBV18
clone_size: .
d_call: TRBD2
j_call: TRBJ2-7
cdr3_nt: TGTGCCAGCTCACTAGCGGGGGGGCGTTACGAGCAGTACTTC
cdr3_aa: CASSLAGGRYEQYF

v_call: TRBV27
clone_size: .
d_call: .
j_call: TRBJ1-1
cdr3_nt: TGTGCCAGCAGACGGGGGGGGTCCCCCACTGAAGCTTTCTTT
cdr3_aa: CASRRGGSPTEAFF

v_call: TRBV4-3
clone_size: .
d_call: TRBD1
j_call: TRBJ2-3
cdr3_nt: TGCGCCAGCAGCACAGGGGTAACAGATACGCAGTATTTT
cdr3_aa: CASSTGVTDTQYF

v_call: TRBV5-1
clone_size: .
d_call: TRBD1
j_call: TRBJ1-4
cdr3_nt: TGCGCCAGCAGCCTTGGGACAGGTTTTGAAAAACTGTTTTTT
cdr3_aa: CASSLGTGFEKLFF

v_call: TRBV18
clone_size: once
d_call: TRBD1
j_call: TRBJ1-1
cdr3_nt: TGTGCCAGCTCGCCTGGACAGGGGAACACTGAAGCTTTCTTT
cdr3_aa: CASSPGQGNTEAFF

v_call: TRBV5-1
clone_size: .
d_call: .
j_call: TRBJ2-7
cdr3_nt: TGCGCCAGCAAGGACTTATACGAGCAGTACTTC
cdr3_aa: CASKDLYEQYF

v_call: TRBV27
clone_size: .
d_call: TRBD1
j_call: TRBJ1-4
cdr3_nt: TGTGCCAGCAGTCAGGACAGGGGAAGCGAAAAACTGTTTTTT
cdr3_aa: CASSQDRGSEKLFF

v_call: TRBV11-3
clone_size: .
d_call: .
j_call: TRBJ1-1
cdr3_nt: TGTGCCAGCAGCTTCCTCTCGGGCACTGAAGCTTTCTTT
cdr3_aa: CASSFLSGTEAFF

v_call: TRBV4-1
clone_size: .
d_call: .
j_call: TRBJ1-1
cdr3_nt: TGCGCCAGCAGCCAGGTGGGGGGGGAAACTGAAGCTTTCTTT
cdr3_aa: CASSQVGGETEAFF

v_call: TRBV18
clone_size: .
d_call: TRBD2
j_call: TRBJ2-1
cdr3_nt: TGTGCCAGCTCACGAGGACTAGCGGGAAGTGTCAATGAGCAGTTCTTC
cdr3_aa: CASSRGLAGSVNEQFF

v_call: TRBV29-1
clone_size: .
d_call: TRBD1
j_call: TRBJ2-7
cdr3_nt: TGCAGCGTCCAAACGAAGCGTGACAGGGTGCGCGAGCAGTACTTC
cdr3_aa: CSVQTKRDRVREQYF

v_call: TRBV7-8
clone_size: .
d_call: .
j_call: TRBJ1-1
cdr3_nt: TGTGCCAGCAGCCACAGGGAAGGCACTGAAGCTTTCTTT
cdr3_aa: CASSHREGTEAFF

v_call: TRBV7-3
clone_size: .
d_call: TRBD1
j_call: TRBJ2-6
cdr3_nt: TGTGCCAGCAGCCGACAGGGGGGACACTCTGGGGCCAACGTCCTGACTTTC
cdr3_aa: CASSRQGGHSGANVLTF

v_call: TRBV18
clone_size: .
d_call: TRBD1
j_call: TRBJ2-2
cdr3_nt: TGTGCCAGCTCCTCACAGACAGGGGCGACGGCCGGGGAGCTGTTTTTT
cdr3_aa: CASSSQTGATAGELFF

v_call: TRBV6-6
clone_size: .
d_call: TRBD1
j_call: TRBJ1-5
cdr3_nt: TGTGCCAGCAATATACAGGGGGGAGGAAGCAATCAGCCCCAGCATTTT
cdr3_aa: CASNIQGGGSNQPQHF

v_call: TRBV15
clone_size: once
d_call: .
j_call: TRBJ2-3
cdr3_nt: TGTGCCACCAGCAGAGATGAGAAGGGGGAGGGGTCATATACGCAGTATTTT
cdr3_aa: CATSRDEKGEGSYTQYF

v_call: TRBV27
clone_size: .
d_call: .
j_call: TRBJ1-5
cdr3_nt: TGTGCCAGCAGTTTGACGGGTCAGCCCCAGCATTTT
cdr3_aa: CASSLTGQPQHF

v_call: TRBV5-1
clone_size: .
d_call: .
j_call: TRBJ1-2
cdr3_nt: TGCGCCAGCAGCTTGGCAGGGCAGGGTCTTGGCTACACCTTC
cdr3_aa: CASSLAGQGLGYTF

v_call: TRBV7-2
clone_size: .
d_call: .
j_call: TRBJ1-4
cdr3_nt: TGTGCCAGCAGCTTGAACTCAGGGTACGAAAAACTGTTTTTT
cdr3_aa: CASSLNSGYEKLFF

v_call: TRBV19
clone_size: .
d_call: .
j_call: TRBJ1-6
cdr3_nt: TGTGCCAGCCGAGTTTTATCGGGGGGCCATAATTCACCCCTCCACTTT
cdr3_aa: CASRVLSGGHNSPLHF

v_call: TRBV9
clone_size: .
d_call: .
j_call: TRBJ1-1
cdr3_nt: TGTGCCAGCAGCGTTGGAGAAGAAGCTTTCTTT
cdr3_aa: CASSVGEEAFF

v_call: TRBV6-6
clone_size: .
d_call: .
j_call: TRBJ2-5
cdr3_nt: TGTGCCAGCAGCAGCTCCGGGTCGACCCAGTACTTC
cdr3_aa: CASSSSGSTQYF

v_call: TRBV9
clone_size: .
d_call: .
j_call: TRBJ1-4
cdr3_nt: TGTGCCAGCAGCGTAGGACAGTCTCAGGGAAAACTGTTTTTT
cdr3_aa: CASSVGQSQGKLFF

v_call: TRBV30
clone_size: once
d_call: .
j_call: TRBJ1-1
cdr3_nt: TGTGCCTGGAGGGGCAGGGGATTGAACACTGAAGCTTTCTTT
cdr3_aa: CAWRGRGLNTEAFF

v_call: TRBV27
clone_size: .
d_call: TRBD1
j_call: TRBJ2-7
cdr3_nt: TGTGCCAGCAGTTCATCCAGGGACAGAGACGAGCAGTACTTC
cdr3_aa: CASSSSRDRDEQYF

v_call: TRBV18
clone_size: .
d_call: TRBD1
j_call: TRBJ2-7
cdr3_nt: TGTGCCAGCTCACCAGGGGACAGCTACGAGCAGTACTTC
cdr3_aa: CASSPGDSYEQYF

v_call: TRBV30
clone_size: .
d_call: .
j_call: TRBJ1-1
cdr3_nt: TGTGCCTGGAGTCAACAGGTTAACACTGAAGCTTTCTTT
cdr3_aa: CAWSQQVNTEAFF

v_call: TRBV29-1
clone_size: .
d_call: TRBD1
j_call: TRBJ1-1
cdr3_nt: TGCAGCGCCAGTACAGGGGGCAACACTGAAGCTTTCTTT
cdr3_aa: CSASTGGNTEAFF

v_call: TRBV2
clone_size: .
d_call: .
j_call: TRBJ1-6
cdr3_nt: TGTGCCAGCAGTGAGGGAGGTGGGGGTTCACCCCTCCACTTT
cdr3_aa: CASSEGGGGSPLHF

v_call: TRBV9
clone_size: .
d_call: TRBD2
j_call: TRBJ2-7
cdr3_nt: TGTGCCAGCAGCGTCGGCGGACTAGCGGGGGGGTACGAGCAGTACTTC
cdr3_aa: CASSVGGLAGGYEQYF

v_call: TRBV4-3
clone_size: .
d_call: .
j_call: TRBJ2-4
cdr3_nt: TGCGCCAGCAGCCAAGTAATCCGAGGGTCCAAAAACATTCAGTACTTC
cdr3_aa: CASSQVIRGSKNIQYF

v_call: TRBV7-8
clone_size: .
d_call: .
j_call: TRBJ2-3
cdr3_nt: TGTGCCAGCAGCTTTGCCGGGACATCCGGCACAGATACGCAGTATTTT
cdr3_aa: CASSFAGTSGTDTQYF

v_call: TRBV4-3
clone_size: .
d_call: .
j_call: TRBJ2-7
cdr3_nt: TGCGCCAGCAGCCAAGCGACAGGTCCCTACGAGCAGTACTTC
cdr3_aa: CASSQATGPYEQYF

v_call: TRBV2
clone_size: .
d_call: .
j_call: TRBJ2-1
cdr3_nt: TGTGCCAGCACTATAACGGCAGGGGTCGGTCCAAATGAGCAGTTCTTC
cdr3_aa: CASTITAGVGPNEQFF

v_call: TRBV29-1
clone_size: .
d_call: .
j_call: TRBJ1-5
cdr3_nt: TGCAGCGTAACCCTACGGGGGGCAGGCCAGCCCCAGCATTTT
cdr3_aa: CSVTLRGAGQPQHF

v_call: TRBV5-1
clone_size: few
d_call: TRBD1
j_call: TRBJ1-4
cdr3_nt: TGCGCCAGCAGCTTTGGCGGGACAGTTGTTGAAAAACTGTTTTTT
cdr3_aa: CASSFGGTVVEKLFF

v_call: TRBV11-2
clone_size: once
d_call: .
j_call: TRBJ2-7
cdr3_nt: TGTGCCAGCAGCTTAGGGGCAGGGGGGACCTACGAGCAGTACTTC
cdr3_aa: CASSLGAGGTYEQYF

v_call: TRBV6-5
clone_size: once
d_call: .
j_call: TRBJ1-4
cdr3_nt: TGTGCCAGCAGTTACTCGACGCCGACAGCTAATGAAAAACTGTTTTTT
cdr3_aa: CASSYSTPTANEKLFF

v_call: TRBV6-4
clone_size: few
d_call: TRBD1
j_call: TRBJ2-1
cdr3_nt: TGTGCCAGCAGTGACGGGACAGGGGGCAATGAGCAGTTCTTC
cdr3_aa: CASSDGTGGNEQFF

v_call: TRBV28
clone_size: .
d_call: TRBD2
j_call: TRBJ2-5
cdr3_nt: TGTGCCAGCAGTCTACTGACTAGCGGTTTAGAGACCCAGTACTTC
cdr3_aa: CASSLLTSGLETQYF

v_call: TRBV18
clone_size: .
d_call: .
j_call: TRBJ2-3
cdr3_nt: TGTGCCAGCTCACTCGACAGGACGGCGCAGTATTTT
cdr3_aa: CASSLDRTAQYF

v_call: TRBV7-9
clone_size: .
d_call: .
j_call: TRBJ1-3
cdr3_nt: TGTGCCAGCAGCTTCGGCTCTGGAAACACCATATATTTT
cdr3_aa: CASSFGSGNTIYF

v_call: TRBV7-2
clone_size: .
d_call: .
j_call: TRBJ2-1
cdr3_nt: TGTGCCAGCAGCTTAGGCGGTTCGGGGTTGCCGTTCTTC
cdr3_aa: CASSLGGSGLPFF

v_call: TRBV7-2
clone_size: .
d_call: .
j_call: TRBJ2-5
cdr3_nt: TGTGCCAGCAGCTTAGCCCTTGAGACCCAGTACTTC
cdr3_aa: CASSLALETQYF

v_call: TRBV27
clone_size: .
d_call: .
j_call: TRBJ1-1
cdr3_nt: TGTGCCAGCAACAACCCCCACGGGGGGAACACTGAAGCTTTCTTT
cdr3_aa: CASNNPHGGNTEAFF

v_call: TRBV19
clone_size: .
d_call: TRBD2
j_call: TRBJ2-1
cdr3_nt: TGTGCCAGTAGTGGGACTAGCGCCCACAATGAGCAGTTCTTC
cdr3_aa: CASSGTSAHNEQFF

v_call: TRBV6-1
clone_size: .
d_call: .
j_call: TRBJ1-2
cdr3_nt: TGTGCCAGCAGTGAATTTAGTCCAGCCTCAGCGGGTCCTAACTATGGCTACACCTTC
cdr3_aa: CASSEFSPASAGPNYGYTF

v_call: TRBV2
clone_size: .
d_call: TRBD2
j_call: TRBJ2-1
cdr3_nt: TGTGCCAGCAGGACCGGGACTAGGCGAGCGAATGAGCAGTTCTTC
cdr3_aa: CASRTGTRRANEQFF

v_call: TRBV19
clone_size: .
d_call: .
j_call: TRBJ1-2
cdr3_nt: TGTGCCAGTAGCCGCAGGGAAATTGTATATGAGGGCTACACCTTC
cdr3_aa: CASSRREIVYEGYTF

v_call: TRBV11-1
clone_size: .
d_call: TRBD2
j_call: TRBJ2-5
cdr3_nt: TGTGCCAGCAGCGAGACTAGCGGGGGGTTCCAGACCCAGTACTTC
cdr3_aa: CASSETSGGFQTQYF

v_call: TRBV7-2
clone_size: once
d_call: .
j_call: TRBJ2-4
cdr3_nt: TGTGCCAGCAGCTTAGGCAGGGAAGAAAACATTCAGTACTTC
cdr3_aa: CASSLGREENIQYF

v_call: TRBV10-3
clone_size: .
d_call: .
j_call: TRBJ1-1
cdr3_nt: TGTGCCATCCAAGCCGGGGGTACTGAAGCTTTCTTT
cdr3_aa: CAIQAGGTEAFF